The 27 T cell receptor beta chains below were found in one sample sequenced in a study of human T cells and chemical hapten exposure. Time point indicated: healthy volunteer bleed at 2 weeks. Unfractionated whole blood was the source from which total RNA was extracted. TCRdb independently ran MiXCR on the RACE reads; one entry per CDR3 protein. The table includes about 45,000 distinct CDR3 sequences, 4.4% detected once. The sequencing sample was made of whole blood. The receptors shown here come from a human donor in good health. Some clones in this sample may be carry-over from other donors' samples.

This clonotype was detected only a few times. This chain uses TRBV13 with TRBJ2-3; 7 bases align to TRBD2. Germline assignment: CDR1 PRHDT and CDR2 FYEKMQ (reference sequence). With 4 bases clipped from V and 4 bases from J, the junction kept 5 bases outside the gene matches. The CDR3 is 14 residues long. The DNA for the CDR3 is TGTGCCAGCAGCTCCGCTACTAGCGCAGATACGCAGTATTTT. It yields the protein CASSSATSADTQYF.

This clonotype was seen at least ten times. This chain uses TRBV28 with TRBJ2-7, with a possible D match to TRBD1 (6 bases). This CDR3 is 11 amino acids long. Trimming took off 10 bases at V and 2 bases at J, with 9 bases between the two ends. From germline, CDR1 is MDHEN and CDR2 SYDVKM. The CDR3 spells CATRGTYEQYF. CDR3 coding DNA: TGTGCCACCAGGGGTACCTACGAGCAGTACTTC. Supplemented by reference TRBV28 and TRBJ2-7, the full variable domain reads DVKVTQSSRYLVKRTGEKVFLECVQDMDHENMFWYRQDPGLGLRLIYFSYDVKMKEKGDIPEGYSVSREKKERFSLILESASTNQTSMYLCATRGTYEQYFGPGTRLTVT.

This clonotype came up a few times. The chain has TRBV27 and TRBJ1-6; D is unclear. Trimming removed 2 bases at V and 7 bases at J, with 15 bases between. The CDR3 covers 16 residues. Germline lookup yields CDR1 MNHEY and CDR2 SMNVEV (reference sequence). CDR3 coding DNA: TGTGCCAGCAGTTTAGACCCGGGCCTAGAAAATTCACCCCTCCACTTT. This sequence encodes CASSLDPGLENSPLHF.

The table lists this clonotype with many counts. This sequence joins TRBV7-9 and TRBJ2-1; D is unclear. CDR1 SEHNR and CDR2 FQNEAQ come from the germline V gene (reference sequence). The CDR3 runs to 17 residues. Trimming took 1 base from V and 8 from J, leaving 21 bases between them. CDR3 residues: CASSLEYGVYVKDEQFF. CDR3 DNA: TGTGCCAGCAGCTTAGAGTATGGCGTCTACGTGAAGGATGAGCAGTTCTTC.

V gene TRBV24-1 combines with J gene TRBJ1-2, with no clear D. The CDR3 runs 14 residues. V lost 4 bases and J 3 bases, leaving 11 bases between the germline ends. Per the germline V gene, CDR1 is KGHDR and CDR2 is SFDVKD. The CDR3, as DNA: TGTGCCACCAGTGACCCACCGGGTGACTATGGCTACACCTTC. Its translation is CATSDPPGDYGYTF.

Ten or more counts support this clonotype. The genes are TRBV27 and TRBJ1-6; D not certain. The CDR3 totals 13 residues. The V end was cut by 9 bases, the J end by 0 bases, with 6 bases between. Per germline, CDR1 MNHEY and CDR2 SMNVEV (reference sequence). In DNA, the CDR3 is TGTGCCAGTGGGTACTCCTATAATTCACCCCTCCACTTT. This codes for CASGYSYNSPLHF.

This clonotype was observed many times. This rearrangement joins TRBV7-2 to TRBJ1-5; D is ambiguous. The CDR3 spans 15 residues. Deletions cut 1 base from V and 4 bases from J, with 11 bases between. Per the germline V gene, CDR1 is SGHTA and CDR2 is FQGNSA. CDR3 nucleotides: TGTGCCAGCAGCTTAGTTCCAGAAAAGAATCAGCCCCAGCATTTT. Translation gives CASSLVPEKNQPQHF.

This clonotype has a handful of counts. This chain connects TRBV2 to TRBJ2-1; the match to TRBD2 covers 10 bases. Germline assignment: CDR1 SNHLY and CDR2 FYNNEI. This CDR3 is 15 amino acids long. The V and J ends lost 2 bases and 5 bases, in that order; junction bases with no gene match: 3. The CDR3 spells CASSEILAGNNEQFF. As DNA, the CDR3 is TGTGCCAGCAGTGAAATACTAGCGGGAAACAATGAGCAGTTCTTC. The variable domain in full, with the rest retrieved from reference TRBV2 and TRBJ2-1, is EPEVTQTPSHQVTQMGQEVILRCVPISNHLYFYWYRQILGQKVEFLVSFYNNEISEKSEIFDDQFSVERPDGSNFTLKIRSTKLEDSAMYFCASSEILAGNNEQFFGPGTRLTVL.

This clonotype came up a few times. J is TRBJ2-2 and V is TRBV12-3 or TRBV12-4; 8 positions match TRBD2. After removal of 8 bases from V and 3 bases from J, the junction contained 11 bases not matched to a gene. This CDR3 contains 16 residues. The CDR3 bases are TGTGCCAGCTCAAGGGCGGCCGGGAGGGACACCGGGGAGCTGTTTTTT. This translates into CASSRAAGRDTGELFF.

This clonotype was detected many times. CDR3 in DNA: TGCAGCGTTGAAGGCGGACGGGATACGCAGTATTTT. Translation: CSVEGGRDTQYF. This chain links TRBV29-1 with TRBJ2-3, with unresolved D. Germline V gene sequence: CDR1 SQVTM, CDR2 ANQGSEA. The CDR3 is made up of 12 amino acids. The V gene lost 1 base and the J gene lost 6 bases, with 8 bases spanning the gap.

This clonotype was seen only a few times. The chain carries TRBV7-9 and TRBJ2-5, with 13 bases identical to TRBD2. The V gene end was trimmed by 4 bases and the J gene end by 6 bases; junction bases not matched to a gene: 8. CDR3 length: 16 amino acids. Looked up from germline, CDR1 is SEHNR and CDR2 is FQNEAQ (reference sequence). This chain's CDR3 is CASSSLAGGPSQTQYF. The CDR3 nucleotides read TGTGCCAGCAGCTCACTAGCGGGAGGGCCCTCGCAGACCCAGTACTTC.

This chain connects TRBV7-9 to TRBJ2-7, with D hard to call. This CDR3 has 14 residues. Germline V gene data show CDR1 as SEHNR and CDR2 as FQNEAQ (reference sequence). Trimming took 1 base from V and 0 from J, leaving 7 bases between them. As DNA, the CDR3 is TGTGCCAGCAGCTTAGGCCAGCCCTCCTACGAGCAGTACTTC. As protein: CASSLGQPSYEQYF.

This clonotype has a count of ten or more. V usage is TRBV27 and J usage is TRBJ2-1, with TRBD2 identical over 13 bases. This CDR3 is built from 17 residues. Per the germline V gene, CDR1 is MNHEY and CDR2 is SMNVEV (reference sequence). V gave up 4 bases and J gave up 10 bases; unmatched junction bases: 13. The CDR3 DNA reads as TGTGCCAGCAGTTCGAGGACTAGCGGGAGCCATCTCAGGGAGCAGTTCTTC. Translation gives CASSSRTSGSHLREQFF.

The chain combines TRBV2 with TRBJ1-5; no clear D gene. CDR1 and CDR2 (germline): SNHLY, FYNNEI. Trimming took 5 bases from V and 3 from J, leaving 5 bases between them. CDR3 size: 12 residues. The CDR3 bases are TGTGCCAGCAGTAGAATCAATCAGCCCCAGCATTTT. Its protein is CASSRINQPQHF.

This clonotype occurred a few times. One junction end disagrees with the germline gene, perhaps due to a read error. V is TRBV7-7 and J is TRBJ2-5, with 8 bases fitting TRBD2. CDR1 is SSHAT and CDR2 is FNYEAQ in the germline V gene (reference sequence). The CDR3 consists of 15 residues. Written as DNA, the CDR3 is TGTGCTAGCAGCATGGGACTAGAGGTGCGAGAGACCCAGTACTTC. It is translated as CASSMGLEVRETQYF.

The V call is TRBV2, the J call TRBJ2-3; D gene unclear. The CDR3 runs to 13 residues. The germline V and J ends were trimmed by 7 bases and 0 bases, with 8 bases remaining between them. CDR1 SNHLY and CDR2 FYNNEI come from the germline V gene. Here the CDR3 DNA reads TGTGCCAGCATCTGGGGTAGCACAGATACGCAGTATTTT. It is translated as CASIWGSTDTQYF.

Many counts were recorded for this clonotype. This chain uses TRBV10-1 with TRBJ2-7; a possible D gene is TRBD2 (6 bases). The CDR3 is made up of 14 amino acids. CDR1 WNHNN and CDR2 SYGVQD come from the germline V gene (reference sequence). Deletions cut 2 bases from V and 2 bases from J, with 10 bases between. Here the CDR3 DNA reads TGCGCCAGCAGTGAGAGCGGGCGAGCCTACGAGCAGTACTTC. This gives the protein CASSESGRAYEQYF.

This clonotype was seen more than once but under ten times. CDR3 in amino acids: CSVKTGYSNQPQHF. In nucleotides, the CDR3 is TGCAGCGTCAAGACGGGGTATAGCAATCAGCCCCAGCATTTT. The rearrangement uses TRBV29-1 and TRBJ1-5; D gene ambiguous. Trimming took 6 bases from V and 0 from J, leaving 12 bases between them. CDR1 is SQVTM, CDR2 ANQGSEA, per germline. The CDR3 consists of 14 residues.

This clonotype was counted at least ten times. The chain recombines TRBV10-3 with TRBJ2-4; 7 positions match TRBD1. Germline V gene sequence: CDR1 ENHRY, CDR2 SYGVKD. With V trimmed by 4 bases and J by 0 bases, 6 bases remained unmatched. The CDR3 sequence is 16 residues long. The CDR3: CAISADRALAKNIQYF. The CDR3 nucleotides read TGTGCCATCAGTGCCGACAGGGCCTTAGCCAAAAACATTCAGTACTTC.

This clonotype has a count of ten or more. V gene TRBV20-1 combines with J gene TRBJ2-7; 7 bases map to TRBD2. J gave up 2 bases and V 0 bases, and 13 bases lay outside the gene matches. From germline, CDR1 is DFQATT and CDR2 SNEGSKA (reference sequence). This CDR3 contains 17 residues. The DNA for the CDR3 is TGCAGTGCTAGAGATATCGATCCTAGCGGAAGGGCCTACGAGCAGTACTTC. This codes for CSARDIDPSGRAYEQYF.

This clonotype appeared many times. The chain uses TRBV7-8 and TRBJ1-3, with D hard to call. Germline CDR1 reads SGHVS; CDR2 reads FQNEAQ. This CDR3 region has 15 residues. V lost 0 bases, J lost 0 bases, and 6 bases lay in between. The DNA of the CDR3 is TGTGCCAGCAGCTTAGCGCATGCCTCTGGAAACACCATATATTTT. Its translation is CASSLAHASGNTIYF.

This clonotype was seen many times. The J gene is TRBJ1-4, the V gene TRBV29-1, with a weak D call TRBD1 (5 bases). The CDR3 totals 14 residues. V was pared by 5 bases and J by 5 bases, with 15 bases between. Germline V lookup: CDR1 SQVTM, CDR2 ANQGSEA. CDR3 residues: CSVISGTANEKLFF. DNA of the CDR3: TGCAGCGTTATATCCGGGACCGCGAATGAAAAACTGTTTTTT.

This clonotype has a count of ten or more. This rearrangement joins TRBV29-1 to TRBJ2-1; unclear D gene. In germline, CDR1 is SQVTM, CDR2 ANQGSEA. V dropped 5 bases and J dropped 12 bases, with 11 bases sitting between them. The CDR3 sequence is 10 residues long. As DNA, the CDR3 is TGCAGCGTTACCGGCCCCGGGCAGTTCTTC. This codes for CSVTGPGQFF.

There are many counts of this clonotype. The V and J genes are TRBV28 and TRBJ2-4, with a weak D call TRBD2 (6 bases). There are 15 residues in the CDR3. CDR1 and CDR2 (germline): MDHEN, SYDVKM. Trimming shortened V by 5 bases and J by 0 bases, and 11 bases separated the two germline ends. CDR3 loop: CASSPPGLAKNIQYF. DNA for the CDR3: TGTGCCAGCAGTCCCCCGGGACTAGCCAAAAACATTCAGTACTTC.

There are a few counts of this clonotype. The chain uses TRBV4-1 and TRBJ1-1; TRBD1 matches at 8 bases. This CDR3 comprises 15 residues. The germline gives CDR1 MGHRA, CDR2 YSYEKL. J gave up 1 base and V 3 bases, and 4 bases lay outside the gene matches. This chain's CDR3 is CASSQGDRPNTEAFF. CDR3 nucleotide sequence: TGCGCCAGCAGCCAGGGGGACAGGCCGAACACTGAAGCTTTCTTT.

This clonotype was recorded at least ten times. The chain employs TRBV4-2 and TRBJ2-7; 7 bases match TRBD2. V dropped 3 bases and J dropped 0; count of bases not matched to a gene: 2. CDR1 is LGHNA, CDR2 YNFKEQ, per germline. The CDR3 consists of 14 residues. The CDR3 spells CASSHGGSSYEQYF. The CDR3 DNA reads as TGTGCCAGCAGCCATGGCGGGAGCTCCTACGAGCAGTACTTC.

The chain has TRBV30 and TRBJ1-1; D remains unclear. Germline assignment: CDR1 GTSNPN and CDR2 SVGIG (reference sequence). This CDR3 has 14 amino acids. Trimming cost V 2 bases and J 5 bases, with 15 bases left between them. The CDR3 spells CAWSNTRLRTEAFF. The CDR3 DNA reads as TGTGCCTGGAGTAACACCAGGCTGAGGACTGAAGCTTTCTTT. The full variable domain, its missing parts supplied by reference TRBV30 and TRBJ1-1, is SQTIHQWPATLVQPVGSPLSLECTVEGTSNPNLYWYRQAAGRGLQLLFYSVGIGQISSEVPQNLSASRPQDRQFILSSKKLLLSDSGFYLCAWSNTRLRTEAFFGQGTRLTVV.